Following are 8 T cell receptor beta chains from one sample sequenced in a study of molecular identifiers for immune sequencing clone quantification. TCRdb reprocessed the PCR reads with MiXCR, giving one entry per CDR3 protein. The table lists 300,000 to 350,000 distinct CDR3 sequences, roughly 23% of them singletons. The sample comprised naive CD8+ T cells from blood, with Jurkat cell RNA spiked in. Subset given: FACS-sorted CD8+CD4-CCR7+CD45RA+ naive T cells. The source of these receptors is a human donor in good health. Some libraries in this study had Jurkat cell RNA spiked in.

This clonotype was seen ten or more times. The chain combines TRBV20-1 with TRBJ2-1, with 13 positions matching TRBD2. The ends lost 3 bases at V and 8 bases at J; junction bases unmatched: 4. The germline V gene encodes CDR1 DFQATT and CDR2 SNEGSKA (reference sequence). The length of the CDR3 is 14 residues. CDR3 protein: CSASMTSGGYEQFF. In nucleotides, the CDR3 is TGCAGTGCTAGTATGACTAGCGGGGGGTATGAGCAGTTCTTC.

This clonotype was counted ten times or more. The CDR3 DNA follows: TGTGCCAGCAGTTTTCTTGGCGGGGGTAGCAATCAGCCCCAGCATTTT. Amino acids: CASSFLGGGSNQPQHF. The chain recombines TRBV28 with TRBJ1-5, with D possibly TRBD1 on 5 matching bases. The CDR3 contains 16 residues. The ends were cut back, 3 bases at V and 0 bases at J, with 12 bases in the middle. From germline, CDR1 is MDHEN and CDR2 SYDVKM.

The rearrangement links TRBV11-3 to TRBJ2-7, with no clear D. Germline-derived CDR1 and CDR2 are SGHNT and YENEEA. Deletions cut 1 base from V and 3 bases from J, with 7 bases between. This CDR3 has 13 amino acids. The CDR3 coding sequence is TGTGCCAGCAGCTTAGCAACAAACTACGAGCAGTACTTC. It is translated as CASSLATNYEQYF.

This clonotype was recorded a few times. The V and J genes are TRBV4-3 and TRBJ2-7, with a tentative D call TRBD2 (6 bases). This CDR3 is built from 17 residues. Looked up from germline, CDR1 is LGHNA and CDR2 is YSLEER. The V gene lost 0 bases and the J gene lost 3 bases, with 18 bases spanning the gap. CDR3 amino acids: CASSQEAPPQGLYEQYF. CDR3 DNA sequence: TGCGCCAGCAGCCAAGAAGCCCCGCCCCAGGGACTCTACGAGCAGTACTTC.

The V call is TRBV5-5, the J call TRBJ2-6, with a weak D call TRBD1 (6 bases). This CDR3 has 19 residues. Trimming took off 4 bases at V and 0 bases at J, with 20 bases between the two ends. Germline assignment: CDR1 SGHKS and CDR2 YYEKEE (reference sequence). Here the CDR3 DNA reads TGTGCCAGCAGCCAAGCCCCAGGGACACTCGACTCTGGGGCCAACGTCCTGACTTTC. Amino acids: CASSQAPGTLDSGANVLTF.

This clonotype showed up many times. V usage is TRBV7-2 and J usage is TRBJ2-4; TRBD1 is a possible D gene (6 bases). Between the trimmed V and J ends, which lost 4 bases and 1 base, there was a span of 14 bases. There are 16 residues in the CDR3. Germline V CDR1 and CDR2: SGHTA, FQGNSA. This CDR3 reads CASSSGASAAKNIQYF. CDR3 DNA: TGTGCCAGCAGCTCAGGGGCCAGCGCGGCCAAAAACATTCAGTACTTC.

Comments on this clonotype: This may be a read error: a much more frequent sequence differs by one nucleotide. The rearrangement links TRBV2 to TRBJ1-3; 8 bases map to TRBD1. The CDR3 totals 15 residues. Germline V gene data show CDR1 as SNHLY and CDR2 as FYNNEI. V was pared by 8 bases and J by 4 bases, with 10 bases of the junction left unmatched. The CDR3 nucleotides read TGTGCCAGCGGTATTGGACAGGGTGTAGGAAACACCATATATTTT. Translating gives CASGIGQGVGNTIYF.

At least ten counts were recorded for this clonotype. The CDR3 protein is CASTSRGSSYEQYF. CDR3 nucleotides: TGTGCCAGCACCTCCCGGGGGAGCTCCTACGAGCAGTACTTC. The V and J genes are TRBV28 and TRBJ2-7, with a weak D call TRBD2 (6 bases). The CDR3 runs 14 residues. CDR1 is MDHEN and CDR2 is SYDVKM in the germline V gene. The ends were cut back, 7 bases at V and 0 bases at J, with 13 bases in the middle.